This T cell receptor (beta chain) emerged from a study of blood T cell repertoires in COVID-19. This table comes from immunoSEQ multiplex PCR, and its TCRdb copy is limited to in-frame clones, with some not included. The table shows about 130,000 clones, with approximately 85% occurring only once. V lost 0 bases and J lost 7; bases outside the gene matches: 8. CDR1 is MGHRA and CDR2 is YSYEKL in the germline V gene. There are 16 residues in the CDR3. Sequencing input: peripheral blood. This clonotype was sampled from a woman of 80 years or more with COVID-19, enrolled during active disease. The V and J genes are TRBV4-1 and TRBJ1-2; TRBD1 aligns across 10 bases. The CDR3 here is CASSQERTGTGAGYTF. The CDR3 region has the DNA TGCGCCAGCAGCCAAGAACGAACCGGGACAGGGGCTGGCTACACCTTC.